A single sample gave rise to the 26 T cell receptor beta chains below, sequenced in a study of blood T cell repertoires in COVID-19. Only in-frame clones appear in the TCRdb table, and some are missing; sequencing was by immunoSEQ multiplex PCR. Altogether about 80,000 clones are present, approximately 84% being singletons, with the ten largest covering roughly 14%. Material for sequencing was peripheral blood. The receptors derive from a human donor in a cohort sampled during active COVID-19.

The chain joins TRBV7-2 to TRBJ1-2; D not resolved. Germline V CDR1 and CDR2: SGHTA, FQGNSA. The CDR3 extends over 14 amino acids. V was clipped by 2 bases and J by 5 bases, with 12 bases between them. CDR3 sequence reads: CASSLSSSGYGYTF. The DNA for the CDR3 is TGTGCCAGCAGCTTAAGTTCAAGCGGGTATGGCTACACCTTC. Filled out from reference TRBV7-2 and TRBJ1-2, the complete variable domain reads GAGVSQSPSNKVTEKGKDVELRCDPISGHTALYWYRQSLGQGLEFLIYFQGNSAPDKSGLPSDRFSAERTGGSVSTLTIQRTQQEDSAVYLCASSLSSSGYGYTFGSGTRLTVV.

The chain links TRBV6-1 to TRBJ2-7, with 16 positions matching TRBD2. Germline CDR1 and CDR2: MNHNS and SASEGT. V lost 0 bases and J lost 6; bases outside the gene matches: 8. The CDR3 is 18 amino acids. The CDR3 bases are TGTGCCAGCAGTGAAGCGCTGGGACTAGCGGGGGGGCCGGGCGAGCAGTACTTC. Encoded protein: CASSEALGLAGGPGEQYF.

The chain is built from TRBV6-5 and TRBJ2-1, with D possibly being TRBD2 (5 bases). V lost 8 bases and J lost 8, with 10 bases in between. Per germline, CDR1 MNHEY and CDR2 SVGAGI. There are 11 residues in the CDR3. The CDR3 sequence is CASVQRDEQFF. CDR3 nucleotide sequence: TGTGCCAGCGTCCAGAGGGATGAGCAGTTCTTC.

This sequence joins TRBV11-2 and TRBJ2-3; 7 nucleotides match TRBD2. Germline V CDR1 and CDR2: SGHAT, FQNNGV. Trimming took 6 bases from V and 2 from J; bases not matched to a gene: 5. The CDR3 is 14 amino acids. CDR3 nucleotides: TGTGCCAGCAGAACTAGCGCATACACAGATACGCAGTATTTT. Amino acid sequence: CASRTSAYTDTQYF.

This chain joins TRBV11-2 and TRBJ2-1, with 7 bases identical to TRBD2. The CDR3 has 18 amino acids. CDR1 and CDR2 (germline): SGHAT, FQNNGV. Trimming took 0 bases from V and 7 from J; bases not matched to a gene: 15. CDR3 bases: TGTGCCAGCAGCTTAGATCCCGTGCGGGGACTCGGGAGGAATGAGCAGTTCTTC. This codes for CASSLDPVRGLGRNEQFF.

This sequence joins TRBV7-3 and TRBJ2-5; 14 bases are shared with TRBD2. The CDR3 is made up of 15 amino acids. The V and J ends lost 4 bases and 7 bases, in that order; junction bases with no gene match: 5. Germline CDR1 is SGHTA and CDR2 is FQGTGA. The CDR3 loop reads CASSSGLAGGGTQYF. The CDR3 coding sequence is TGTGCCAGCAGCTCCGGACTAGCGGGGGGTGGGACCCAGTACTTC.

CDR3 region: CAISVSSGQIKYEQYF. The DNA for the CDR3 is TGTGCCATCAGTGTGTCTTCGGGACAGATAAAATACGAGCAGTACTTC. This chain joins TRBV10-3 and TRBJ2-7; 7 bases align to TRBD1. Germline CDR1 ENHRY, CDR2 SYGVKD. The CDR3 is 16 amino acids. The trim removed 4 bases at V and 4 bases at J, leaving 13 bases unmatched.

The chain uses TRBV4-1 and TRBJ1-2; D remains unclear. Trimming removed 1 base from V and 4 bases from J, with 10 bases in between. Germline V gives CDR1 MGHRA, CDR2 YSYEKL. CDR3 length: 14 residues. The CDR3 spells CASSQGSGGYGYTF. DNA for the CDR3: TGCGCCAGCAGCCAAGGTTCGGGTGGCTATGGCTACACCTTC.

This sequence joins TRBV19 and TRBJ1-2; 10 bases agree with TRBD1. CDR1 and CDR2 from the germline V gene are LNHDA and SQIVND (reference sequence). The CDR3 is 15 residues long. Trimming cost V 4 bases and J 4 bases; bases outside gene matches: 6. The CDR3 here is CASSTWDRGIYGYTF. The DNA of the CDR3 is TGTGCCAGTAGTACCTGGGACAGGGGAATCTATGGCTACACCTTC.

The chain links TRBV6-5 to TRBJ1-1, with TRBD1 as a possible D gene (5 bases). The germline V gene has CDR1 MNHEY and CDR2 SVGAGI. The CDR3 runs 13 residues. The ends were cut back, 8 bases at V and 0 bases at J, with 10 bases in the middle. CDR3 sequence: CASAAQVNTEAFF. The CDR3, as DNA: TGTGCCAGCGCCGCACAGGTGAACACTGAAGCTTTCTTT.

This clone was detected only once. V is TRBV5-1 and J is TRBJ2-4; D possibly corresponds to TRBD1 (6 bases). Per germline, CDR1 SGHRS and CDR2 YFSETQ. V was clipped by 0 bases and J by 0 bases, with 10 bases between them. The CDR3 length is 16 residues. The CDR3 bases are TGCGCCAGCAGCTTGGTTCCAGGGGCAGCCAAAAACATTCAGTACTTC. Its translation is CASSLVPGAAKNIQYF.

V and J are TRBV5-1 and TRBJ1-1; perhaps TRBD1 as D (5 bases). CDR1 and CDR2 (germline): SGHRS, YFSETQ. The CDR3 runs to 14 residues. The V and J ends lost 0 bases and 2 bases respectively, with 8 bases between them. The CDR3 sequence is CASSLVQGNTEAFF. DNA for the CDR3: TGCGCCAGCAGCTTGGTTCAGGGAAACACTGAAGCTTTCTTT.

The chain uses TRBV5-1 and TRBJ1-5; 7 bases are a match to TRBD1. The junction had 6 bases not matched to a gene; V was cut back by 0 bases and J by 0 bases. The CDR3 sequence is 17 residues long. Germline values: CDR1 SGHRS, CDR2 YFSETQ. The CDR3 protein is CASSLDPTGNSNQPQHF. Written as DNA, the CDR3 is TGCGCCAGCAGCTTGGATCCGACAGGGAATAGCAATCAGCCCCAGCATTTT.

The chain's CDR3 is CASIHAGANTGELFF. The CDR3 DNA is TGTGCCAGTATTCATGCGGGAGCGAACACCGGGGAGCTGTTTTTT. The genes are TRBV19 and TRBJ2-2, with 7 bases that match TRBD2. This CDR3 comprises 15 residues. The V and J ends lost 7 bases and 0 bases, in that order; junction bases with no gene match: 5. Germline V lookup: CDR1 LNHDA, CDR2 SQIVND (reference sequence).

The chain recombines TRBV7-2 with TRBJ1-2; D uncertain. The CDR3 loop spans 15 amino acids. Trimming cost V 1 base and J 5 bases, with 14 bases left between them. The V gene's germline CDR1 is SGHTA and CDR2 FQGNSA. For the CDR3, the DNA is TGTGCCAGCAGCTTAGGGGCACAAGGAGGATATGGCTACACCTTC. It yields the protein CASSLGAQGGYGYTF.

The chain joins TRBV20-1 to TRBJ2-1; no clear D gene. CDR3 length: 11 residues. Germline V CDR1 and CDR2: DFQATT, SNEGSKA (reference sequence). Trimming removed 7 bases from V and 10 bases from J, with 14 bases in between. CDR3 sequence: CSVTQATEQFF. The CDR3 bases are TGCAGTGTCACGCAGGCCACCGAGCAGTTCTTC.

The CDR3 spells CASSELTNYQLYNEQFF. The CDR3 DNA follows: TGTGCCAGCAGTGAGTTGACTAACTACCAGCTCTACAATGAGCAGTTCTTC. V usage is TRBV2 and J usage is TRBJ2-1, with TRBD2 as a possible D gene (5 bases). The length of the CDR3 is 17 residues. From germline, CDR1 is SNHLY and CDR2 FYNNEI. The V end was cut by 3 bases, the J end by 3 bases, with 18 bases between.

The V and J genes are TRBV10-3 and TRBJ2-7, with TRBD1 as a possible D gene (5 bases). The CDR3 sequence is 14 residues long. Trimming left V 6 bases short and J 7 bases short, with 19 bases between. CDR1 and CDR2 from the germline V gene are ENHRY and SYGVKD. CDR3 nucleotides: TGTGCCATCAGAATAGAGAGCAGAGCAGGGGAGCAGTACTTC. Translating it yields CAIRIESRAGEQYF.

V usage is TRBV10-3 and J usage is TRBJ2-1; 8 bases map to TRBD2. Trimming at V came to 2 bases and at J to 7 bases, leaving 10 bases not matched to a gene. The CDR3 length is 16 residues. Germline loops: CDR1 ENHRY, CDR2 SYGVKD. The CDR3 reads CAISERNFPGGNEQFF. The DNA for the CDR3 is TGTGCCATCAGTGAGCGGAACTTCCCGGGGGGGAATGAGCAGTTCTTC.

This rearrangement joins TRBV30 to TRBJ1-3; D perhaps matches TRBD1 (6 bases). The CDR3 length is 15 residues. V dropped 2 bases and J dropped 4 bases, with 15 bases sitting between them. From germline, CDR1 is GTSNPN and CDR2 SVGIG (reference sequence). DNA for the CDR3: TGTGCCTGGAGTACCCGCCAGGGGCCCGGAAACACCATATATTTT. Translated: CAWSTRQGPGNTIYF.

Here the CDR3 reads CASSLGDSREKLFF. The DNA for the CDR3 is TGTGCCAGCAGTTTGGGGGACAGCCGCGAAAAACTGTTTTTT. The gene calls are TRBV28 and TRBJ1-4, with TRBD1 matching over 7 bases. Trimming took 3 bases from V and 8 from J; bases not matched to a gene: 6. The CDR3 consists of 14 residues. Germline V gene data show CDR1 as MDHEN and CDR2 as SYDVKM.

V gene TRBV7-3 combines with J gene TRBJ1-1; D gene unclear. V lost 5 bases to trimming and J lost 1 base, with 8 bases between them. Germline CDR1 and CDR2: SGHTA and FQGTGA. This CDR3 region has 13 residues. The CDR3 DNA follows: TGTGCCAGCAGCCTCTATCCGAACACTGAAGCTTTCTTT. Protein product: CASSLYPNTEAFF. The full variable domain, rest sourced from reference TRBV7-3 and TRBJ1-1, is GAGVSQTPSNKVTEKGKYVELRCDPISGHTALYWYRQSLGQGPEFLIYFQGTGAADDSGLPNDRFFAVRPEGSVSTLKIQRTERGDSAVYLCASSLYPNTEAFFGQGTRLTVV.

The chain combines TRBV18 with TRBJ2-3; D perhaps matches TRBD1 (5 bases). This CDR3 contains 13 residues. Trimming removed 4 bases at V and 3 bases at J, with 8 bases between. Germline CDR1 and CDR2: KGHSH and LQKENI. CDR3 region: CASSLAGTDTQYF. For the CDR3, the DNA is TGTGCCAGCTCACTCGCAGGGACAGATACGCAGTATTTT.

The gene calls are TRBV7-3 and TRBJ1-2; D possibly corresponds to TRBD1 (6 bases). From germline, CDR1 is SGHTA and CDR2 FQGTGA. This CDR3 is 14 amino acids long. Trimming removed 2 bases from V and 6 bases from J, with 13 bases in between. The chain's CDR3 is CASSLGGPHDGYTF. Written as DNA, the CDR3 is TGTGCCAGCAGCTTAGGGGGCCCCCACGATGGCTACACCTTC.

This chain links TRBV3-1 (or the pseudogene TRBV3-2) with TRBJ2-1; TRBD2 agrees at 7 bases. Trimming removed 1 base from V and 15 bases from J; junction bases left unmatched: 3. CDR3 size: 11 residues. Germline values: CDR1 LGHDT, CDR2 YNNKEL (reference sequence). In DNA, the CDR3 is TGTGCCAGCAGCCAAGGGACTAGAGGGTTCTTC. The encoded protein is CASSQGTRGFF.

This chain connects TRBV10-3 to TRBJ2-3; maybe TRBD2 (5 bases). From germline, CDR1 is ENHRY and CDR2 SYGVKD. The CDR3 totals 13 residues. Trimming removed 9 bases from V and 1 base from J, with 11 bases in between. As DNA, the CDR3 is TGTGCCATAGGTCGGGGAGGCACAGATACGCAGTATTTT. Its protein is CAIGRGGTDTQYF.